This record covers a single TCR beta chain. No cell sorting was done before RNA was extracted from the tissue. Distant lung tissue was collected more than 3 cm away from the tumor edge. These data originate in a study of tumor and adjacent non-tumor tissue in lung cancer. TCRbeta libraries were built with three rounds of nested PCR, modified from ARM-PCR. TCRdb ran MiXCR on the multiplex PCR reads and lists one entry per CDR3 protein. Of 90,000 to 100,000 distinct CDR3 sequences in the sample, 80% were seen once. Per the germline V gene, CDR1 is PRHDT and CDR2 is FYEKMQ (reference sequence). The V and J ends lost 7 bases and 3 bases respectively, with 19 bases between them. There are 17 residues in the CDR3.

The chain combines TRBV13 with TRBJ1-6; D gene unclear. The sequence was collected from a man in his 60s with small cell lung cancer. Sequenced sample: distant non-tumor lung tissue. The CDR3 DNA is TGTGCCAGCAAACAAAACGGCGGAAGCTACTATAATTCACCCCTCCACTTT. It is translated as CASKQNGGSYYNSPLHF.